The 5 T cell receptor beta chains reported below all come from one sample, sequenced in a study of control samples from healthy donors and cancer patients (dated by TCRdb to 2019 to 2021). Libraries were built with the immunoSEQ multiplex PCR assay. The table comes from immuneACCESS by way of TCRdb, which keeps in-frame sequences with V and J called. Part of the clones is missing from these tables; in studies checked, under half for an unresolved V gene and the rest for unknown reasons. The sample table records under 80,000 clones; 85% to 95% of these occur just once. Under 3.5% of the sample is in the top ten clones. The sample comprised blood. These receptors were collected from a woman in her 30s in good health.

The chain employs TRBV10-2 and TRBJ2-7; the match to TRBD1 covers 7 bases. V was clipped by 6 bases and J by 2 bases; unmatched bases: 16. This CDR3 contains 17 residues. Looked up from germline, CDR1 is WSHSY and CDR2 is SAAADI. The CDR3 nucleotides read TGCGCCAGCAGACAGTCCCTACAGGGGCAGGGCGCCTACGAGCAGTACTTC. Translating gives CASRQSLQGQGAYEQYF.

J is TRBJ1-2 and V is TRBV7-9; D is uncertain. Trimming cost V 6 bases and J 0 bases, with 17 bases left between them. This CDR3 has 16 residues. The V gene's germline CDR1 is SEHNR and CDR2 FQNEAQ (reference sequence). The CDR3 is CASSFKPTNPNYGYTF. The CDR3 DNA sequence: TGTGCCAGCAGTTTTAAACCGACAAATCCTAACTATGGCTACACCTTC.

This rearrangement joins TRBV6-5 to TRBJ1-1, with unresolved D. Germline V lookup: CDR1 MNHEY, CDR2 SVGAGI. The CDR3 extends over 14 amino acids. V lost 6 bases and J lost 0, with 11 bases in between. As DNA, the CDR3 is TGTGCCAGCAGCTACCGGGCCTTGAACACTGAAGCTTTCTTT. Translating gives CASSYRALNTEAFF.

This chain joins TRBV5-1 and TRBJ2-3; TRBD2 agrees at 11 bases. The CDR3 sequence is 16 residues long. J was trimmed by 4 bases and V by 6 bases; bases with no gene match: 10. Germline V gene data show CDR1 as SGHRS and CDR2 as YFSETQ. CDR3 sequence reads: CASTVTSGVGADTQYF. In DNA form, the CDR3 reads TGCGCCAGCACCGTGACTAGCGGGGTGGGCGCAGATACGCAGTATTTT.

The V call is TRBV9, the J call TRBJ1-1, with a tentative D call TRBD1 (5 bases). Trimming removed 7 bases at V and 3 bases at J, with 13 bases between. This CDR3 is built from 13 residues. Germline assignment: CDR1 SGDLS and CDR2 YYNGEE. The chain's CDR3 is CASRGIRDTEAFF. For the CDR3, the DNA is TGTGCCAGCCGGGGGATACGGGACACTGAAGCTTTCTTT. The full variable domain, rest sourced from reference TRBV9 and TRBJ1-1, is DSGVTQTPKHLITATGQRVTLRCSPRSGDLSVYWYQQSLDQGLQFLIQYYNGEERAKGNILERFSAQQFPDLHSELNLSSLELGDSALYFCASRGIRDTEAFFGQGTRLTVV.